Only a few counts were recorded for the clone carrying this TCR beta chain. The CDR3 is made up of 15 amino acids. Germline V CDR1 and CDR2: DFQATT, SNEGSKA (reference sequence). Trimming pared 6 bases from V and 0 bases from J, leaving 15 bases between. TCRdb passed the 5' RACE reads through MiXCR, listing each CDR3 protein once. The sample lists 350,000 to 450,000 distinct CDR3 sequences, around 18% seen once, with roughly 12% in the top ten. These data originate in a study of identical twins. This clonotype was obtained from a man in his fifties in good health. The sequenced sample consisted of naive T cells sorted from blood. The rearrangement links TRBV20-1 to TRBJ2-1; D is ambiguous. The CDR3 sequence: CSAPGPPLSYNEQFF. The CDR3 coding sequence is TGCAGTGCACCCGGGCCACCCCTCTCCTACAATGAGCAGTTCTTC.